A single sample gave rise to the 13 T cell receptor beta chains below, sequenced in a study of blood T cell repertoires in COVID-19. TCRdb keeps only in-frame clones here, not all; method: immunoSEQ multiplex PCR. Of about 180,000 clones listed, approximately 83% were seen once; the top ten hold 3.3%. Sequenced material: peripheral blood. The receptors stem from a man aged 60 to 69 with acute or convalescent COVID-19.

The chain's CDR3 is CASSPQGQGAREQYF. For the CDR3, the DNA is TGTGCCAGCTCACCCCAGGGACAGGGGGCTCGCGAGCAGTACTTC. The chain is built from TRBV18 and TRBJ2-7; TRBD1 matches at 12 bases. The CDR3 extends over 15 amino acids. The V segment lost 3 bases and the J segment 6 bases; nucleotides outside the gene matches: 6. From germline, CDR1 is KGHSH and CDR2 LQKENI. The whole variable domain, remainder taken from reference TRBV18 and TRBJ2-7, is NAGVMQNPRHLVRRRGQEARLRCSPMKGHSHVYWYRQLPEEGLKFMVYLQKENIIDESGMPKERFSAEFPKEGPSILRIQQVVRGDSAAYFCASSPQGQGAREQYFGPGTRLTVT.

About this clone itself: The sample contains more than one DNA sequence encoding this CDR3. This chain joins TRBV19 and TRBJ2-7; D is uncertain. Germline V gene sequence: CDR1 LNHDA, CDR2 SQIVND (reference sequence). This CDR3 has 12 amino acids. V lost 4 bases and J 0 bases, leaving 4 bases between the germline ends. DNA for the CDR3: TGTGCCAGTAGTACGGGCTCCTACGAGCAGTACTTC. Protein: CASSTGSYEQYF.

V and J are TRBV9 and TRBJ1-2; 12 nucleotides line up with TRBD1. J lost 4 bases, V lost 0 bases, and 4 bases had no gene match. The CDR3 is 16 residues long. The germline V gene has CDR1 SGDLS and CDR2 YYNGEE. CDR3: CASSVGGQGAGYGYTF. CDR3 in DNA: TGTGCCAGCAGCGTAGGGGGACAGGGGGCTGGCTATGGCTACACCTTC. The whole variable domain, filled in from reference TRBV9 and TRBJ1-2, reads DSGVTQTPKHLITATGQRVTLRCSPRSGDLSVYWYQQSLDQGLQFLIQYYNGEERAKGNILERFSAQQFPDLHSELNLSSLELGDSALYFCASSVGGQGAGYGYTFGSGTRLTVV.

In DNA, the CDR3 is TGTGCCAGCAGTGAAGTCGGGGCGGGGTCGGACACTGAAGCTTTCTTT. This translates into CASSEVGAGSDTEAFF. The gene calls are TRBV2 and TRBJ1-1; possible D gene TRBD1, 5 bases. Germline V gene data show CDR1 as SNHLY and CDR2 as FYNNEI. This CDR3 is 16 amino acids long. The V end was cut by 1 base, the J end by 3 bases, with 15 bases between.

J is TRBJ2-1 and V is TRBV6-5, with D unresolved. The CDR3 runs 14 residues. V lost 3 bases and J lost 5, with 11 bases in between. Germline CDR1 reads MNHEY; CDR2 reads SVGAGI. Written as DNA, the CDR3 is TGTGCCAGCAGTTATCGGGTTAACAACAATGAGCAGTTCTTC. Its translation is CASSYRVNNNEQFF.

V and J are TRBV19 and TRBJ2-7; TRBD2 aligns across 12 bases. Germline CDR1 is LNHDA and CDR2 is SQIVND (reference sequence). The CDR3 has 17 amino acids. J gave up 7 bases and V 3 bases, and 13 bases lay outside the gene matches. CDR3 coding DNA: TGTGCCAGTAGTATGGCTCTAGCGGGAGGGCTTCGACGGGAGCAGTACTTC. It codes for CASSMALAGGLRREQYF.

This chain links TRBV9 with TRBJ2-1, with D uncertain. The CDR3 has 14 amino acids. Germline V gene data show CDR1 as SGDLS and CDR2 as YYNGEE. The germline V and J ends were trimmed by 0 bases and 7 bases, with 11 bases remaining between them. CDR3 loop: CASSVDVLPNEQFF. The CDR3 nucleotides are TGTGCCAGCAGCGTAGATGTCCTTCCGAATGAGCAGTTCTTC.

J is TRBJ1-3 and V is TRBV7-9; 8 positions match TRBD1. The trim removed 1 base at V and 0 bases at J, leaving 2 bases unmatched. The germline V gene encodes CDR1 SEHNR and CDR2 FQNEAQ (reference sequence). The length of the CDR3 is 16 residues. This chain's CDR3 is CASSLGTGSSGNTIYF. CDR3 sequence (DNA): TGTGCCAGCAGCTTAGGGACAGGGAGCTCTGGAAACACCATATATTTT.

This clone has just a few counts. CDR3 bases: TGTGCCAGCAGTCCCGGGCCTACTGACAGGGGGCTGTCGGGCAATCAGCCCCAGCATTTT. Translating it yields CASSPGPTDRGLSGNQPQHF. V gene TRBV6-2 or TRBV6-3 combines with J gene TRBJ1-5; TRBD1 agrees at 10 bases. V gave up 5 bases and J gave up 2 bases; unmatched junction bases: 18. The germline gives CDR1 MNHEY, CDR2 SVGEGT. The CDR3 consists of 20 residues.

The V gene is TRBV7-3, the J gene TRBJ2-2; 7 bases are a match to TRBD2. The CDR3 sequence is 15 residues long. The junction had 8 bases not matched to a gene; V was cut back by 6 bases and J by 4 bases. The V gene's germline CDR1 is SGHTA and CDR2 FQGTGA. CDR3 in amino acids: CASSRGSGVTGELFF. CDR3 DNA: TGTGCCAGCAGTCGCGGAAGCGGGGTCACCGGGGAGCTGTTTTTT. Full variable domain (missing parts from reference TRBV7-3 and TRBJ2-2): GAGVSQTPSNKVTEKGKYVELRCDPISGHTALYWYRQSLGQGPEFLIYFQGTGAADDSGLPNDRFFAVRPEGSVSTLKIQRTERGDSAVYLCASSRGSGVTGELFFGEGSRLTVL.

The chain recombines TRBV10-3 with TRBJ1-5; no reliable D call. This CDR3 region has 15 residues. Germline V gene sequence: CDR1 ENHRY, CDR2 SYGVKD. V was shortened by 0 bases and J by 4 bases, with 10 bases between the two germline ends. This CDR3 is CAISESSGENQPQHF. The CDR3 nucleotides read TGTGCCATCAGTGAGTCGTCCGGGGAGAATCAGCCCCAGCATTTT.

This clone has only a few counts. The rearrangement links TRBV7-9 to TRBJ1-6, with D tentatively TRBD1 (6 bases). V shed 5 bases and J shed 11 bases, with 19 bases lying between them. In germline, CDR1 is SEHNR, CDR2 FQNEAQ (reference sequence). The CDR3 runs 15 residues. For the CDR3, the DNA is TGTGCCAGCAGCCCCCGGGACATCGTGGACACACCCCTCCACTTT. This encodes CASSPRDIVDTPLHF.

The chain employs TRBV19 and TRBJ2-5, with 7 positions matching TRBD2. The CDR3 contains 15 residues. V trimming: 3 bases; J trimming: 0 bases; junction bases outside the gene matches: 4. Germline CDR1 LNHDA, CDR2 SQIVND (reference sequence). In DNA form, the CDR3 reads TGTGCCAGTAGTATTACTAGCGTACACCAAGAGACCCAGTACTTC. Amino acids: CASSITSVHQETQYF.